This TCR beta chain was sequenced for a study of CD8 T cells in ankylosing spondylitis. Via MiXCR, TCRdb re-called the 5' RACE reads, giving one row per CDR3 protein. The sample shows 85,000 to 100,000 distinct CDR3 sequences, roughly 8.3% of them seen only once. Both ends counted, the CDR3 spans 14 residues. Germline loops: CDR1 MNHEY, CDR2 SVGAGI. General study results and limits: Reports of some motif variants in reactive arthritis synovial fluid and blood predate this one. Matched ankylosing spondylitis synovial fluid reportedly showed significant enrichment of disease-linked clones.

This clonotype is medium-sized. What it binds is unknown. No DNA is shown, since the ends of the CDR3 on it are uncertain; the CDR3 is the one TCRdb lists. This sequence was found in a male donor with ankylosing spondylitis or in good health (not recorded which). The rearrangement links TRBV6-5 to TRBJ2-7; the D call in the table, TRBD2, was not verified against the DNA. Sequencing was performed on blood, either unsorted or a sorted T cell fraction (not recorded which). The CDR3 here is CASNFGPALNEQYF.